This T cell receptor beta chain derives from a study of blood T cell repertoires in COVID-19. Study information: Both acute and convalescent COVID-19 samples were obtained from the United States, Italy and Spain.

The protocol was immunoSEQ multiplex PCR, while the TCRdb copy is restricted to in-frame clones and leaves out a portion. The data contain roughly 190,000 clones, 84% of them singletons. Trimming took off 5 bases at V and 0 bases at J, with 8 bases between the two ends. This CDR3 has 14 amino acids. Per germline, CDR1 SGHNT and CDR2 YENEEA. The Seattle patients, enrolled during active infection, were followed longitudinally. The receptor was isolated from a woman between 65 and 79 years old with COVID-19, enrolled during active disease. The rearrangement joins TRBV11-3 to TRBJ1-3; D unclear. Sequencing was performed on peripheral blood. Here the CDR3 DNA reads TGTGCCAGCAGCCTCGGGATCTCTGGAAACACCATATATTTT. It codes for CASSLGISGNTIYF.